Shown below are 7 T cell receptor beta chains from a single sample sequenced in a study of Ad26.COV2.S vaccination and SARS-CoV-2 variants. Treatment meaning: some 20 received Ad26.COV2.S at low or high dose, single or two shots; several received placebo; per-sample allocation not given. Samples analyzed were those drawn on day 63 after the first vaccine or placebo injection. Sequencing was performed with immunoSEQ multiplex PCR; in TCRdb, only in-frame clones are kept and a portion is missing. This table holds around 300,000 clones, about 88% found once. Sequencing was performed on peripheral blood, taken in a trial of Ad26.COV2.S vaccine versus placebo. The receptors come from a person aged 18-65 years who received the Ad26.COV2.S COVID-19 vaccine or a placebo.

Concerning this clone: Other DNA sequences in the sample encode the same CDR3. The chain employs TRBV19 and TRBJ1-2; D not resolved. This CDR3 has 13 residues. Germline assignment: CDR1 LNHDA and CDR2 SQIVND (reference sequence). Trimming took 3 bases from V and 0 from J, leaving 5 bases between them. The chain's CDR3 is CASSILANYGYTF. CDR3 coding DNA: TGTGCCAGTAGTATCCTCGCTAACTATGGCTACACCTTC.

The chain joins TRBV7-9 to TRBJ1-4; D unresolved. V was trimmed by 8 bases and J by 4 bases, leaving 11 bases between them. This CDR3 spans 13 amino acids. The germline V gene has CDR1 SEHNR and CDR2 FQNEAQ (reference sequence). The CDR3 coding sequence is TGTGCCAGCGGAGGGAGGGTTAATGAAAAACTGTTTTTT. Its protein product is CASGGRVNEKLFF. Combining the CDR3 with reference TRBV7-9 and TRBJ1-4 gives the whole variable domain DTGVSQNPRHKITKRGQNVTFRCDPISEHNRLYWYRQTLGQGPEFLTYFQNEAQLEKSRLLSDRFSAERPKGSFSTLEIQRTEQGDSAMYLCASGGRVNEKLFFGSGTQLSVL.

The sample holds one count of this clone. This chain connects TRBV28 to TRBJ2-7, with a weak D call TRBD2 (5 bases). Trimming cost V 6 bases and J 3 bases, with 18 bases left between them. This CDR3 contains 15 residues. The germline gives CDR1 MDHEN, CDR2 SYDVKM. The CDR3 DNA follows: TGTGCCAGCAGGTTGTCGGTTGCGGGTCTCTACGAGCAGTACTTC. It is translated as CASRLSVAGLYEQYF.

The genes are TRBV4-2 and TRBJ1-1; tentative D call: TRBD1 (5 bases). The CDR3 is made up of 14 amino acids. In germline, CDR1 is LGHNA, CDR2 YNFKEQ. Deletions cut 0 bases from V and 6 bases from J, with 11 bases between. The CDR3 loop reads CASSQENRDPEAFF. CDR3 coding DNA: TGTGCCAGCAGCCAAGAAAATCGGGACCCTGAAGCTTTCTTT.

This clone occurred a few times. This chain connects TRBV19 to TRBJ1-2; D call uncertain. Germline CDR1 and CDR2: LNHDA and SQIVND (reference sequence). This CDR3 region has 14 residues. The V and J ends lost 5 bases and 2 bases respectively, with 12 bases between them. CDR3: CASSSDLINYGYTF. The CDR3 DNA is TGTGCCAGTAGTTCGGATCTAATAAACTATGGCTACACCTTC.

The chain recombines TRBV11-2 with TRBJ1-4; possible D gene TRBD1, 5 bases. Germline lookup yields CDR1 SGHAT and CDR2 FQNNGV. CDR3 length equals 15 residues. Trimming removed 2 bases from V and 3 bases from J, with 10 bases in between. For the CDR3, the DNA is TGTGCCAGCAGCTTAAGCAGGGTCTCTAATGAAAAACTGTTTTTT. Protein sequence: CASSLSRVSNEKLFF.

J is TRBJ2-1 and V is TRBV19, with 11 positions matching TRBD1. The CDR3 has 14 residues. Germline V lookup: CDR1 LNHDA, CDR2 SQIVND (reference sequence). J was trimmed by 6 bases and V by 6 bases; bases with no gene match: 4. The CDR3 DNA reads TGTGCCAGTAGGTGGGACAGGGGGTCCAATGAGCAGTTCTTC. It specifies CASRWDRGSNEQFF.